This is a list of T cell receptor beta chains from one sample in a study of Ad26.COV2.S vaccination and SARS-CoV-2 variants. Assay used: immunoSEQ multiplex PCR; TCRdb lists only in-frame clones, some missing. The sample consists of nearly 400,000 clones, about nine tenths of them appearing once. Sequenced here: peripheral blood, sampled in a trial of Ad26.COV2.S vaccine versus placebo. The origin of the receptors is a person between 18 and 59 years old who received the Ad26.COV2.S COVID-19 vaccine or a placebo. Each CDR3 is given with its conserved first and last residue. D genes are given only for firm matches. For some rows the clone size is stated as once, few or many, or as a class when expanded; others skip it.

abundance | j_gene | v_gene | d_gene | CDR3aa | CDR3nt
. | TRBJ2-7 | TRBV7-2 | TRBD2 | CASTVVAGVRTYEQYF | TGTGCCAGCACCGTTGTAGCGGGAGTCCGGACCTACGAGCAGTACTTC
. | TRBJ1-2 | TRBV6-5 | TRBD1 | CASSYRQGYGYTF | TGTGCCAGCAGTTATAGACAGGGGTACGGCTACACCTTC
medium-sized | TRBJ2-1 | TRBV6-4 | TRBD1 | CASSTGESNEQFF | TGTGCCAGCAGCACAGGGGAAAGTAATGAGCAGTTCTTC
once | TRBJ2-1 | TRBV3-1/TRBV3-2 | TRBD2 | CASSQEGAGRTSGWYNEQFF | TGTGCCAGCAGCCAAGAGGGGGCTGGACGGACTAGCGGGTGGTACAATGAGCAGTTCTTC
. | TRBJ2-7 | TRBV5-1 | . | CASSLLVSYEQYF | TGCGCCAGCAGCTTATTAGTCTCCTACGAGCAGTACTTC
. | TRBJ2-3 | TRBV7-3 | . | CASSAGKGLNTDTQYF | TGTGCCAGCAGCGCCGGTAAAGGACTAAATACAGATACGCAGTATTTT
. | TRBJ2-1 | TRBV19 | TRBD2 | CASSIYLAGNNEQFF | TGTGCCAGTAGTATTTATCTAGCGGGTAACAATGAGCAGTTCTTC
. | TRBJ2-1 | TRBV28 | . | CASKEFLSNEQFF | TGTGCCAGCAAAGAGTTTTTGTCCAATGAGCAGTTCTTC
. | TRBJ2-4 | TRBV12-3/TRBV12-4 | TRBD2 | CASSFGGNIQYF | TGTGCCAGCAGTTTCGGGGGGAACATTCAGTACTTC
. | TRBJ2-7 | TRBV6-5 | TRBD2 | CASSYSSSGTYEQYF | TGTGCCAGCAGTTACTCCAGTAGCGGGACGTACGAGCAGTACTTC
. | TRBJ1-3 | TRBV27 | . | CASSPGRSFSGNTIYF | TGTGCCAGCAGTCCCGGTCGATCTTTCTCTGGAAACACCATATATTTT
. | TRBJ1-6 | TRBV4-1 | TRBD1 | CASSPDRSSYNSPLHF | TGCGCCAGCAGCCCGGACAGGAGCTCCTATAATTCACCCCTCCACTTT
. | TRBJ2-1 | TRBV4-2 | . | CASSQVGVRNEQFF | TGTGCCAGCAGCCAAGTAGGGGTGAGGAATGAGCAGTTCTTC
. | TRBJ2-5 | TRBV5-1 | TRBD1 | CASSLRGRQETQYF | TGCGCCAGCAGCCTCAGGGGGCGGCAAGAGACCCAGTACTTC
. | TRBJ2-6 | TRBV6-5 | . | CASSHYTRANVLTF | TGTGCCAGCAGTCACTATACCCGAGCCAACGTCCTGACTTTC
. | TRBJ2-2 | TRBV27 | TRBD1 | CASSFNRGLRTGELFF | TGTGCCAGCAGTTTCAACAGGGGTCTTAGGACCGGGGAGCTGTTTTTT
. | TRBJ2-7 | TRBV5-1 | . | CASSQGGSTYEQYF | TGCGCCAGCAGCCAGGGAGGATCCACCTACGAGCAGTACTTC
once | TRBJ1-1 | TRBV18 | . | CASSQRNTEAFF | TGTGCCAGCTCACAGAGGAACACTGAAGCTTTCTTT
. | TRBJ1-1 | TRBV6-5 | . | CASSRGEGGEAFF | TGTGCCAGCAGCCGAGGTGAAGGGGGTGAAGCTTTCTTT
. | TRBJ2-3 | TRBV10-3 | TRBD2 | CAISEFLGLAGVDTQYF | TGTGCCATCAGTGAGTTCCTAGGGCTAGCGGGAGTAGATACGCAGTATTTT
. | TRBJ2-7 | TRBV2 | TRBD2 | CASIGGGYEQYF | TGTGCCAGCATCGGGGGGGGCTACGAGCAGTACTTC
. | TRBJ2-7 | TRBV5-4 | . | CASSTDSYEQYF | TGTGCCAGCAGCACGGACTCCTACGAGCAGTACTTC
. | TRBJ2-1 | TRBV11-2 | TRBD2 | CASSVLAFPVHNEQFF | TGTGCCAGCAGCGTACTAGCGTTTCCCGTCCACAATGAGCAGTTCTTC
. | TRBJ1-1 | TRBV3-1/TRBV3-2 | TRBD1 | CASSQAQGSTEAFF | TGTGCCAGCAGCCAAGCACAGGGGAGTACTGAAGCTTTCTTT
. | TRBJ2-3 | TRBV27 | TRBD1 | CASSNTGTGYTDTQYF | TGTGCCAGCTCTAACACCGGGACAGGGTACACAGATACGCAGTATTTT
. | TRBJ2-3 | TRBV14 | . | CASSQDRGTDTQYF | TGTGCCAGCAGCCAAGATCGTGGGACAGATACGCAGTATTTT
. | TRBJ2-2 | TRBV3-1/TRBV3-2 | TRBD2 | CASSQAGGRTGELFF | TGTGCCAGCAGCCAAGCGGGAGGTCGAACCGGGGAGCTGTTTTTT
. | TRBJ1-1 | TRBV7-2 | . | CASSLLQGFTEAFF | TGTGCCAGCAGTCTATTACAGGGTTTTACTGAAGCTTTCTTT
. | TRBJ2-1 | TRBV7-8 | . | CASSPGPAFSYNEQFF | TGTGCCAGCAGCCCGGGTCCAGCGTTCTCCTACAATGAGCAGTTCTTC
once | TRBJ2-5 | TRBV9 | TRBD2 | CASSGLAGARETQYF | TGTGCCAGCAGCGGCCTAGCGGGAGCCAGGGAGACCCAGTACTTC
. | TRBJ2-5 | TRBV5-1 | . | CASSLGFRGEQETQYF | TGCGCCAGCAGCTTGGGTTTCAGGGGAGAGCAAGAGACCCAGTACTTC
. | TRBJ1-5 | TRBV9 | TRBD1 | CASSPTGHSNQPQHF | TGTGCCAGCAGCCCGACAGGGCATAGCAATCAGCCCCAGCATTTT
. | TRBJ2-7 | TRBV30 | TRBD1 | CAWSAPGQGPYEQYF | TGTGCCTGGAGTGCACCGGGACAGGGACCCTACGAGCAGTACTTC
. | TRBJ2-7 | TRBV3-1/TRBV3-2 | . | CASSQVQGGEQYF | TGTGCCAGCAGCCAAGTTCAGGGAGGCGAGCAGTACTTC
. | TRBJ2-7 | TRBV7-9 | . | CASSQYLNEQYF | TGTGCCAGCAGCCAATACCTTAACGAGCAGTACTTC
. | TRBJ2-7 | TRBV2 | TRBD2 | CASSTGLAGDEQYF | TGTGCCAGCTCTACGGGACTAGCGGGAGACGAGCAGTACTTC
. | TRBJ2-1 | TRBV9 | . | CASSVVASDYNEQFF | TGTGCCAGCAGCGTAGTGGCTAGCGACTACAATGAGCAGTTCTTC
. | TRBJ1-6 | TRBV28 | . | CASNHRLMGSPLHF | TGTGCCAGCAACCACAGGCTAATGGGTTCACCCCTCCACTTT
. | TRBJ2-3 | TRBV7-2 | TRBD1 | CASSSRQGVADTQYF | TGTGCCAGCAGCTCCCGACAGGGGGTCGCAGATACGCAGTATTTT
. | TRBJ1-2 | TRBV28 | . | CASNQFGYGYTF | TGTGCCAGCAACCAGTTCGGATATGGCTACACCTTC
. | TRBJ2-7 | TRBV19 | . | CASSLNRAGPLEQYF | TGTGCCAGTTCCCTAAACAGGGCGGGACCCTTGGAGCAGTACTTC